A single T cell receptor beta chain is shown here with its context. In the source study's methods: How many nucleated cells were present was estimated from reference gene primer amplification. TCRdb keeps only in-frame clones here, not all; method: immunoSEQ multiplex PCR. That table supplies the V and J calls and clone size; D and trimming were determined from the DNA. The table shows about 200,000 clones, with around 82% occurring only once. Germline CDR1 MNHEY, CDR2 SVGEGT. The V gene end was trimmed by 4 bases and the J gene end by 5 bases; junction bases not matched to a gene: 1. The CDR3 has 14 residues. Everyone who took part was roughly 18 to 89 years old, and they came from about two dozen US areas. The data derive from a study of blood T cell repertoires in COVID-19. Study at large: Acute-phase and convalescent COVID-19 samples originated in the United States, Italy and Spain. Sample material is recorded as cDNA or gDNA derived from T cells, B-cell-depleted T cells, or PBMCs.

Sequenced input: PBMCs or T cells enriched from blood (not recorded which). The TCR was taken from a woman aged 40-49 years with acute COVID-19. This chain links TRBV6-2 or TRBV6-3 with TRBJ2-2; 10 bases are shared with TRBD2. CDR3 residues: CASSSLAGTGELFF. CDR3 nucleotides: TGTGCCAGCAGTTCACTAGCGGGGACCGGGGAGCTGTTTTTT.